The clone carrying this T cell receptor beta chain has just a few counts. CDR3 size: 15 residues. Germline V gene lookup returns CDR1 SGHTA and CDR2 FQGTGA. V shed 5 bases, J shed 8 bases, and the junction held 7 bases outside the gene matches. TCRdb fed the 5' RACE reads into MiXCR, producing one record per CDR3 protein. The table lists 90,000 to 120,000 distinct CDR3 sequences, over 8.5% of them singletons. This record comes from a study of T-cell memory formation after mild COVID-19. The clonotype comes from a man aged 18 to 30 who had mild COVID-19 (a few samples of this study predate the infection). Cell type and time point are not known. The material sequenced was PBMCs or a T cell subset sorted from them (not recorded which). The chain employs TRBV7-3 and TRBJ2-1; 12 nucleotides match TRBD1. DNA for the CDR3: TGTGCCAGCAGCCCCGGGACAGGGGGCGCGGATGAGCAGTTCTTC. As protein: CASSPGTGGADEQFF.